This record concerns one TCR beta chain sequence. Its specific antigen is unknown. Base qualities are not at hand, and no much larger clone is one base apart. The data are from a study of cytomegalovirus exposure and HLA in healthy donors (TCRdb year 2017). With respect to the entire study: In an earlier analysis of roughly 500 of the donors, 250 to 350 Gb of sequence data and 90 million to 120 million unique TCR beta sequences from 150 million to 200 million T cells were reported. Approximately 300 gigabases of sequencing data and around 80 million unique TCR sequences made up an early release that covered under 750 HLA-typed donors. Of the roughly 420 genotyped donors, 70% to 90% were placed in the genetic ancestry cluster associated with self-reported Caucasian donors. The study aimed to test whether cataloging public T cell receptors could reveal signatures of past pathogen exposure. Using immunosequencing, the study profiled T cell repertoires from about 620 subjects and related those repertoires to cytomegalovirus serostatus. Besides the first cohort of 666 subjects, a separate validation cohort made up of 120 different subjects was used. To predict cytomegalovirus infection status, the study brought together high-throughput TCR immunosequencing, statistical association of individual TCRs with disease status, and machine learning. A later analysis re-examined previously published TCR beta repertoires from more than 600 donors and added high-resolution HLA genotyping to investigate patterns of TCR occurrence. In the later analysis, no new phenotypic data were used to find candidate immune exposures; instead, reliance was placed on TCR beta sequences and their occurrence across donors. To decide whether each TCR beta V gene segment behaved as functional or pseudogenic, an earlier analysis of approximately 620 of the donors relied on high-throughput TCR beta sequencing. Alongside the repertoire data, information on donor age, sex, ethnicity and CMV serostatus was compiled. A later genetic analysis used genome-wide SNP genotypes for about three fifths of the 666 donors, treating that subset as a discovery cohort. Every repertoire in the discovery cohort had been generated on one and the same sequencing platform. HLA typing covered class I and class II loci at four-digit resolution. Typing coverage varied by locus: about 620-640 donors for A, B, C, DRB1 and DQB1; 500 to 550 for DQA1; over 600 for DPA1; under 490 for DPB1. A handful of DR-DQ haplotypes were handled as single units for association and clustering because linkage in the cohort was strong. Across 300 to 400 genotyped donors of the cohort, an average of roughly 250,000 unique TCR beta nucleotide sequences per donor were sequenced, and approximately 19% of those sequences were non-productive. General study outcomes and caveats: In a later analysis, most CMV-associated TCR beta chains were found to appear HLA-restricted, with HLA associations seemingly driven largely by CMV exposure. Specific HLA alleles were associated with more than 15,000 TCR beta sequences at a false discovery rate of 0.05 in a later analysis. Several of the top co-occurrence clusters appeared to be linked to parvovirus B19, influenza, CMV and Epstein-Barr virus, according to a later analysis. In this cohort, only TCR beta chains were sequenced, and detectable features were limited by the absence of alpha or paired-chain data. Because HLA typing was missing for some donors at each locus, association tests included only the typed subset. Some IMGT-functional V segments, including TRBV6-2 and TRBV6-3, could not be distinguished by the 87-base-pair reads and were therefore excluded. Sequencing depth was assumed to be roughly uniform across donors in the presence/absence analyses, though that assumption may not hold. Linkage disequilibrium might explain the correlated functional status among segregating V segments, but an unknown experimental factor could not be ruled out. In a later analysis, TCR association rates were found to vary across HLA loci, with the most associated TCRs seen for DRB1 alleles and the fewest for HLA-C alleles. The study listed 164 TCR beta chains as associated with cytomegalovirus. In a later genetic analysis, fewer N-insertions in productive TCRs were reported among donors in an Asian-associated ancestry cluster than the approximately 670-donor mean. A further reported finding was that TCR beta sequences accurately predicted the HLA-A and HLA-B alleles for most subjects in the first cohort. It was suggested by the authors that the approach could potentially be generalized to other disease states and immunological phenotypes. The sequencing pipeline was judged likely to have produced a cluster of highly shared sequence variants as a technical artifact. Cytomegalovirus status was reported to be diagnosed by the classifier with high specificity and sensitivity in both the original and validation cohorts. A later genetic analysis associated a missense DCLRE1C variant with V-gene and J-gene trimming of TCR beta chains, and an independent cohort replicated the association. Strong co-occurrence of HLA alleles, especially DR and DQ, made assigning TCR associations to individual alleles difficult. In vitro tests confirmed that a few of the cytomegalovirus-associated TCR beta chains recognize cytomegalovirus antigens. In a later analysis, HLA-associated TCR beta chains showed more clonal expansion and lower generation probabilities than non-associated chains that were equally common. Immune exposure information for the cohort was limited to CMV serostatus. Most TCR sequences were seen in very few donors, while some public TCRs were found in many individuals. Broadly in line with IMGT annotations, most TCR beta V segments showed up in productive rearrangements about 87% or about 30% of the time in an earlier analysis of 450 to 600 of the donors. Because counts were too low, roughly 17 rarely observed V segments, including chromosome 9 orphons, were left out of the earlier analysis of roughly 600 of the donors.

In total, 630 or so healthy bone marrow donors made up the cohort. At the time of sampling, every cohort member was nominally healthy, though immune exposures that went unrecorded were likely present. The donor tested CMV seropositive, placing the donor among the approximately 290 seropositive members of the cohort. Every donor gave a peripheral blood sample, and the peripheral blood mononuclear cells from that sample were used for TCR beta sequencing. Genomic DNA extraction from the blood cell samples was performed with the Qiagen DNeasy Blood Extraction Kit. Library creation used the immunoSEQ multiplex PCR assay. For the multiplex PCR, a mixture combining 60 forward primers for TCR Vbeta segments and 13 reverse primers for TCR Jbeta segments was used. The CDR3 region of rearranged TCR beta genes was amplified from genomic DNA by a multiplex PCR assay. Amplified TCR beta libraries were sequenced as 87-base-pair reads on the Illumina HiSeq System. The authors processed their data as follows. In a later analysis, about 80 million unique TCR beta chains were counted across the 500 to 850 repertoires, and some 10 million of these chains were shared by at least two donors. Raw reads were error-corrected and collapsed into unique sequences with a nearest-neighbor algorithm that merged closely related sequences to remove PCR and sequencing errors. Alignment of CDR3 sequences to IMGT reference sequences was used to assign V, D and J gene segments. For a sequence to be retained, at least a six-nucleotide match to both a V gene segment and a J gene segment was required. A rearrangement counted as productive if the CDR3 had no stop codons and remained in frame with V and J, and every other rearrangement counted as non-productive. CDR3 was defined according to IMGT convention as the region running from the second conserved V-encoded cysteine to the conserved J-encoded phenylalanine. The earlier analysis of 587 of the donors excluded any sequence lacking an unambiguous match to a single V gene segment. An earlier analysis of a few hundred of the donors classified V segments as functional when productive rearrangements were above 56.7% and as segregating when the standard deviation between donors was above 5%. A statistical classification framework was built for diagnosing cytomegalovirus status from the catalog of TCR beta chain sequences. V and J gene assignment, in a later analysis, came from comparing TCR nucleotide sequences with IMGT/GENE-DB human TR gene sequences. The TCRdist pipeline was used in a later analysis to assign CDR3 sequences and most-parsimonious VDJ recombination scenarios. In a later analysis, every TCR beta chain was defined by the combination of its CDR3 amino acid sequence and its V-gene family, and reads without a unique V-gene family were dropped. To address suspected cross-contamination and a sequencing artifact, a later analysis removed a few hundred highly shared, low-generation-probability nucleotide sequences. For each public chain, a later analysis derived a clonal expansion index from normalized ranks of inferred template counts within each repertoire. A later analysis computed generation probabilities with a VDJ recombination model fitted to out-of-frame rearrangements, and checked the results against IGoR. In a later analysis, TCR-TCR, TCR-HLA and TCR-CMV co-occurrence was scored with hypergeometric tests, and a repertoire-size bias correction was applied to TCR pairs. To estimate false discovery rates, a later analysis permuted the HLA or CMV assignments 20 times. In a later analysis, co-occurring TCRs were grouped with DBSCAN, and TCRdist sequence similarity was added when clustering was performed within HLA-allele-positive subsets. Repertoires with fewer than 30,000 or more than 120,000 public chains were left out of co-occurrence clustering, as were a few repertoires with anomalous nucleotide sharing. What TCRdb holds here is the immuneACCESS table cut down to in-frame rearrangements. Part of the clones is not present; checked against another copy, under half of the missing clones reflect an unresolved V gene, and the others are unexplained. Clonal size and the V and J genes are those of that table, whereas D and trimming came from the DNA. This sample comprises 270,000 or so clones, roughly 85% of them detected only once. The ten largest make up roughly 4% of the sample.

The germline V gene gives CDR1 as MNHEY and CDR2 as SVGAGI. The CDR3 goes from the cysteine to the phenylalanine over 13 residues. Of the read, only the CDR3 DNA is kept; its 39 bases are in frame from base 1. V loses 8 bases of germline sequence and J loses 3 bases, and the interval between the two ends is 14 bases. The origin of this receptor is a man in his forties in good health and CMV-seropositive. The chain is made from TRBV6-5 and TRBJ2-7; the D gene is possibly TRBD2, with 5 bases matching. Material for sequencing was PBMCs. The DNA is TGTGCCAGCGGCTCTGGGGAGAACTACGAGCAGTACTTC. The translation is CASGSGENYEQYF.